This TCR beta chain was documented in a study of blood T cell repertoires in COVID-19. The data were produced by immunoSEQ multiplex PCR, yet TCRdb's version contains in-frame clones alone and is incomplete. The sample has around 320,000 clones; approximately 85% are singletons. This clone has a handful of counts. Trimming shortened V by 8 bases and J by 3 bases, and 11 bases separated the two germline ends. Germline CDR1 and CDR2: SGHTA and FQGTGA. The CDR3 sequence is 13 residues long. The specimen sequenced was peripheral blood. This chain joins TRBV7-3 and TRBJ1-5, with D possibly matching TRBD1 (6 bases). This TCR was sampled from a human donor in a cohort sampled during active COVID-19. This CDR3 reads CASSRDNNQPQHF. The DNA of the CDR3 is TGTGCCAGCTCTAGGGACAACAATCAGCCCCAGCATTTT.